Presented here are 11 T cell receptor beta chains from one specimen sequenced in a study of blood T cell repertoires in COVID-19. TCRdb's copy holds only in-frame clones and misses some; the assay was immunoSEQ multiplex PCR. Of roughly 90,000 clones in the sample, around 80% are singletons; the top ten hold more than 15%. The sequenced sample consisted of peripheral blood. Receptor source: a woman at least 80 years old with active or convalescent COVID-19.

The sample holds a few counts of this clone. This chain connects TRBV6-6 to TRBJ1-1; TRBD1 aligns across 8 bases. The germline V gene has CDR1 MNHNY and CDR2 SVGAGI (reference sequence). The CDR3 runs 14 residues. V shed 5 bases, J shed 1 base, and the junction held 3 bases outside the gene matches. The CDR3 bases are TGTGCCAGCAGTAGGACAGGGAGGAACACTGAAGCTTTCTTT. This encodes CASSRTGRNTEAFF.

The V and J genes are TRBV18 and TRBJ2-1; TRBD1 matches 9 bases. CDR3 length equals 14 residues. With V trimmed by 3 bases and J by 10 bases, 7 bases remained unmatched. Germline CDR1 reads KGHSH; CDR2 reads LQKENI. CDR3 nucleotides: TGTGCCAGCTCACCCTTACAGGGGGCGTACGAGCAGTTCTTC. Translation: CASSPLQGAYEQFF.

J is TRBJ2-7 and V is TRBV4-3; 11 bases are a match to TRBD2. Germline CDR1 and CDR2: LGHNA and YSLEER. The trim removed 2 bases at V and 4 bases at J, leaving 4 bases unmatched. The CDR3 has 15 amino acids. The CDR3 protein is CASSQTSGSWYEQYF. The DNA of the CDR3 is TGCGCCAGCAGCCAAACTAGCGGGAGTTGGTACGAGCAGTACTTC.

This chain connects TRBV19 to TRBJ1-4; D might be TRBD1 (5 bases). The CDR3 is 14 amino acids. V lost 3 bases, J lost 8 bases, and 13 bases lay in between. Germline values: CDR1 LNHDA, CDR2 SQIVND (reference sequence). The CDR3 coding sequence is TGTGCCAGTAGTATTGAATCAGGGTTAGAAAAACTGTTTTTT. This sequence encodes CASSIESGLEKLFF.

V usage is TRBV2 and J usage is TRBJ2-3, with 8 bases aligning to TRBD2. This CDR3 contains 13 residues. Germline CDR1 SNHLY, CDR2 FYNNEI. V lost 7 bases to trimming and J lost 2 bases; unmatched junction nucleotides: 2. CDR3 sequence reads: CASTGLVTDTQYF. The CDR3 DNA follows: TGTGCCAGCACGGGACTAGTCACAGATACGCAGTATTTT.

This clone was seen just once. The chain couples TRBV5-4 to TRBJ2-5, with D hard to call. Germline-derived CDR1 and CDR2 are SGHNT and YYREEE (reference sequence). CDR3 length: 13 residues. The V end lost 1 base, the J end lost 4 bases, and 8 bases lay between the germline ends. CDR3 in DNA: TGTGCCAGCAGCTTGACGGTTCCAGAGACCCAGTACTTC. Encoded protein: CASSLTVPETQYF.

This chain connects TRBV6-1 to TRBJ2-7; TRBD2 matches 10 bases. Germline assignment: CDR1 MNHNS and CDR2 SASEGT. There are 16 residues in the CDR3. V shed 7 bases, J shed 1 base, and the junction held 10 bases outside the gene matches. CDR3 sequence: CASTVAGGLDSYEQYF. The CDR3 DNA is TGTGCCAGCACTGTAGCGGGAGGCCTCGATTCCTACGAGCAGTACTTC.

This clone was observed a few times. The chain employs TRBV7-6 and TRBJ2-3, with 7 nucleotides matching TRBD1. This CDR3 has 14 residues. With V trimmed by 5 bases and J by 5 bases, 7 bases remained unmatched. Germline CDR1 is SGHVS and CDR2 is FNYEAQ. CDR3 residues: CASSPRQGEDTQYF. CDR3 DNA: TGTGCCAGCAGCCCCCGACAGGGTGAAGATACGCAGTATTTT.

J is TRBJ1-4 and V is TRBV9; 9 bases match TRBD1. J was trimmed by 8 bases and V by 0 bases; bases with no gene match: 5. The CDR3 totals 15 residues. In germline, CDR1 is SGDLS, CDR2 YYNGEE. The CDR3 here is CASSVGTGVWEKLFF. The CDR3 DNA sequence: TGTGCCAGCAGCGTAGGGACAGGGGTTTGGGAAAAACTGTTTTTT.

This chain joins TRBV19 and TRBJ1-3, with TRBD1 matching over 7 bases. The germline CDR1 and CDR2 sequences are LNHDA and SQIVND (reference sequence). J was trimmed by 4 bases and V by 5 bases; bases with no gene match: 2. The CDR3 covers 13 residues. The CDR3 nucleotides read TGTGCCAGTAGTGGGACAGCCGGAAACACCATATATTTT. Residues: CASSGTAGNTIYF. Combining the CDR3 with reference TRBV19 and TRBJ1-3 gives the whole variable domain DGGITQSPKYLFRKEGQNVTLSCEQNLNHDAMYWYRQDPGQGLRLIYYSQIVNDFQKGDIAEGYSVSREKKESFPLTVTSAQKNPTAFYLCASSGTAGNTIYFGEGSWLTVV.

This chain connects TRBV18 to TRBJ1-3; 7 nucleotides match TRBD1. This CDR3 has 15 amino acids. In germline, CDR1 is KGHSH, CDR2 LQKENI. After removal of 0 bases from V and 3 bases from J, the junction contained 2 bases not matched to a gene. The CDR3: CASSPPGTVGNTIYF. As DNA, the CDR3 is TGTGCCAGCTCACCACCGGGGACAGTTGGAAACACCATATATTTT.